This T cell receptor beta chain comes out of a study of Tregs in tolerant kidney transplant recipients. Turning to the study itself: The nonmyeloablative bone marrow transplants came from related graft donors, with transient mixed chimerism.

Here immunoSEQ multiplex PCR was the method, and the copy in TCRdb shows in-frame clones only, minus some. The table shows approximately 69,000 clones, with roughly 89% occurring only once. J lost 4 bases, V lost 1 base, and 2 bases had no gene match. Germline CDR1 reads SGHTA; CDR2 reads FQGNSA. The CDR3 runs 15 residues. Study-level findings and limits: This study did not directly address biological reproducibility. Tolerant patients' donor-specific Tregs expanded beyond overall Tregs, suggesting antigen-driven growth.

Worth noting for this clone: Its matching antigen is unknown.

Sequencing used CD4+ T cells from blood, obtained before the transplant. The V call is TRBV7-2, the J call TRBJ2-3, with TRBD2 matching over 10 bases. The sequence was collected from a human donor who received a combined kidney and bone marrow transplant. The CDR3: CASSLVLAGSDTQYF. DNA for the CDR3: TGTGCCAGCAGCTTAGTACTAGCGGGGTCAGATACGCAGTATTTT.